A selection of T cell receptor beta chains follows, all from one sample in a study of post-analysis software for immune sequencing data. One entry per CDR3 protein, called by TCRdb with MiXCR from the PCR reads. The sample lists about 540,000 distinct CDR3 sequences; 30% to 40% were seen once. Sequencing was done on a sample of blood. These receptors originate from a girl aged 2-17 years with multiple sclerosis. Both conserved end residues are part of each CDR3. The D gene is left open where the match is weak. Clone size is shown for a subset of rows, as once, few, many or a class of expanded clone.

clone size | J gene | CDR3 length | D gene | V gene | CDR3 protein | CDR3 DNA
few | TRBJ2-1 | 13 | . | TRBV4-1 | CASSQEYAREQFF | TGCGCCAGCAGCCAAGAATACGCTAGGGAGCAGTTCTTC
many | TRBJ2-1 | 12 | . | TRBV5-1 | CASSLEDNEQFF | TGCGCCAGCAGCTTGGAGGACAATGAGCAGTTCTTC
. | TRBJ1-2 | 12 | TRBD1 | TRBV29-1 | CSVGQGGYGYTF | TGCAGCGTTGGACAGGGGGGCTATGGCTACACCTTC
. | TRBJ2-5 | 14 | . | TRBV4-1 | CASSQVRQAGTQYF | TGCGCCAGCAGCCAAGTGAGACAGGCGGGGACCCAGTACTTC
few | TRBJ2-5 | 14 | . | TRBV15 | CATRGARGVETQYF | TGTGCCACCAGGGGAGCCCGGGGTGTAGAGACCCAGTACTTC
. | TRBJ2-1 | 16 | TRBD2 | TRBV12-3/TRBV12-4 | CTSRGLAGLHYNEQFF | TGTACCAGCAGGGGACTAGCGGGGCTCCACTACAATGAGCAGTTCTTC
. | TRBJ1-2 | 16 | . | TRBV20-1 | CSARDLLGTTFYGYTF | TGCAGTGCTAGAGATCTTCTGGGGACAACCTTCTATGGCTACACCTTC
many | TRBJ1-2 | 15 | . | TRBV29-1 | CSVNPRGVSGYGYTF | TGCAGCGTCAATCCTCGGGGGGTCTCGGGCTATGGCTACACCTTC
few | TRBJ2-7 | 15 | . | TRBV5-1 | CASSLAWGSGYEQYF | TGCGCCAGCAGCTTGGCCTGGGGGTCGGGCTACGAGCAGTACTTC
. | TRBJ2-7 | 13 | TRBD1 | TRBV20-1 | CSAGQGVLHEQYF | TGCAGTGCTGGACAGGGGGTATTACACGAGCAGTACTTC
. | TRBJ2-7 | 15 | . | TRBV7-3 | CASSLLGGPSYEQYF | TGTGCCAGCAGCTTACTCGGGGGCCCCTCCTACGAGCAGTACTTC
. | TRBJ2-3 | 12 | TRBD2 | TRBV5-6 | CASSQLAKAQYF | TGTGCCAGCAGCCAACTAGCGAAGGCGCAGTATTTT
. | TRBJ2-5 | 13 | . | TRBV28 | CASDIVGGETQYF | TGTGCCAGCGATATTGTAGGAGGGGAGACCCAGTACTTC
. | TRBJ2-1 | 14 | . | TRBV5-1 | CASSLAGTHNEQFF | TGCGCCAGCAGCTTGGCCGGGACTCACAATGAGCAGTTCTTC
few | TRBJ2-3 | 13 | . | TRBV12-5 | CASGLGDTDTQYF | TGTGCTAGTGGTTTGGGGGACACAGATACGCAGTATTTT
. | TRBJ2-1 | 15 | TRBD2 | TRBV24-1 | CATSDPSGGVDEQFF | TGCGCCACCAGTGATCCCAGCGGGGGGGTGGATGAGCAGTTCTTC
many | TRBJ2-3 | 14 | . | TRBV29-1 | CSVYQEGRTDTQYF | TGCAGCGTCTACCAAGAAGGGCGCACAGATACGCAGTATTTT
many | TRBJ2-5 | 11 | . | TRBV6-2/TRBV6-3 | CASSYLETQYF | TGTGCCAGCAGTTACTTGGAGACCCAGTACTTC
many | TRBJ2-5 | 13 | . | TRBV10-3 | CAISEDRQETQYF | TGTGCCATCAGTGAGGACAGACAAGAGACCCAGTACTTC
. | TRBJ1-2 | 10 | . | TRBV29-1 | CSVEINGYTF | TGCAGCGTTGAAATTAATGGCTACACCTTC
. | TRBJ2-3 | 15 | . | TRBV20-1 | CSAPLRGRTGDTQYF | TGCAGTGCCCCTCTACGCGGCCGTACCGGGGATACGCAGTATTTT
. | TRBJ2-7 | 15 | . | TRBV11-1 | CASSLVPDHPYEQYF | TGTGCCAGCAGCTTAGTCCCGGACCACCCCTACGAGCAGTACTTC
. | TRBJ1-1 | 14 | . | TRBV29-1 | CSVGDIVMNTEAFF | TGCAGCGTTGGGGACATTGTCATGAACACTGAAGCTTTCTTT
many | TRBJ2-3 | 16 | . | TRBV12-3/TRBV12-4 | CASTSWAQASTDTQYF | TGTGCCAGCACTTCTTGGGCCCAGGCTAGCACAGATACGCAGTATTTT
. | TRBJ2-7 | 13 | TRBD1 | TRBV7-3 | CASSDGPGGVQYF | TGTGCCAGCAGCGATGGCCCAGGGGGCGTTCAGTACTTC
. | TRBJ1-5 | 12 | . | TRBV29-1 | CSVGQEDQPQHF | TGCAGCGTTGGACAGGAGGATCAGCCCCAGCATTTT
few | TRBJ2-5 | 16 | TRBD2 | TRBV7-3 | CASSPGLAGRQETQYF | TGTGCCAGCAGCCCCGGACTAGCGGGGAGACAAGAGACCCAGTACTTC
. | TRBJ1-2 | 15 | TRBD1 | TRBV6-6 | CASSFGGDSLYGYTF | TGTGCCAGCAGTTTCGGCGGGGACAGCCTATATGGCTACACCTTC
few | TRBJ1-5 | 14 | TRBD1 | TRBV6-5 | CASSHRGTAQPQHF | TGTGCCAGCAGTCACAGGGGAACCGCTCAGCCCCAGCATTTT